This record covers a single TCR beta chain. The data derive from a study of blood T cells in healthy people across ages. Sample-barcoded 5' priming and a J-beta primer mix drove a second PCR of 7 to 11 cycles. TCRdb independently ran MiXCR on the 5' RACE reads; one entry per CDR3 protein. The sample consists of 1.5 million to 2 million distinct CDR3 sequences, almost 35% of them appearing once. This CDR3 region has 15 residues. Trimming pared 3 bases from V and 2 bases from J, leaving 13 bases between. The V gene's germline CDR1 is SGHRS and CDR2 YFSETQ. The chain is built from TRBV5-1 and TRBJ2-3; a possible D gene is TRBD2 (5 bases). The material sequenced was blood. The clonotype was recovered from a woman aged 30 to 39 in good health. The CDR3 DNA reads as TGCGCCAGCAGCTCCGCGGGTTCGATCACAGATACGCAGTATTTT. Translated: CASSSAGSITDTQYF.